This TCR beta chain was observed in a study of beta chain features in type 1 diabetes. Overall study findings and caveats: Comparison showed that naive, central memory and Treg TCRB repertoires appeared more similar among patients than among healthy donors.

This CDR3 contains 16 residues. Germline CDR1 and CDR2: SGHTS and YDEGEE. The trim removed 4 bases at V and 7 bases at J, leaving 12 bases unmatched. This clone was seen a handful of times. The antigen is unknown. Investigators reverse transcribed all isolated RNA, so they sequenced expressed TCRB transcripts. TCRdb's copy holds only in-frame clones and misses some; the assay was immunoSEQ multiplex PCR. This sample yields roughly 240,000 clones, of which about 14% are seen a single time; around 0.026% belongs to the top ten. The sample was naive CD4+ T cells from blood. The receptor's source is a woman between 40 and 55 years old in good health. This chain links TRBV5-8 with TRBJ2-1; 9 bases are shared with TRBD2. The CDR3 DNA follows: TGTGCCAGCAGCCGCCGAAGGGCGGGGGGGCGGAATGAGCAGTTCTTC. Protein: CASSRRRAGGRNEQFF.